A selection of T cell receptor beta chains follows, all from one sample in a study of breast tumors, draining lymph nodes, adjacent tissues. TCRdb re-analysed the multiplex PCR reads in MiXCR, keeping a single row per CDR3 protein. The table shows some 140,000 distinct CDR3 sequences, with 20% to 25% occurring only once. Material: axillary lymph node tissue. The receptor source for this set is a female donor with breast cancer. Some clones in this sample may be carry-over from other donors' samples. Each CDR3 is given with its conserved first and last residue. D genes are given only for firm matches. Clone sizes are given selectively: once, few, many, or a class where the clone is expanded.

d_call | j_call | clone_size | v_call | cdr3_aa | cdr3_nt
TRBD2 | TRBJ2-5 | many | TRBV7-2 | CASSLPGLAGQETQYF | TGTGCCAGCAGCTTACCCGGACTAGCGGGCCAAGAGACCCAGTACTTC
NA | TRBJ2-3 | many | TRBV20-1 | CSGRDHSTDTQYF | TGCAGCGGTCGGGACCACAGCACAGATACGCAGTATTTT
TRBD1 | TRBJ1-2 | many | TRBV5-6 | CASRRTGPYGYTF | TGTGCCAGCAGACGGACAGGGCCATATGGCTACACCTTC
NA | TRBJ2-3 | many | TRBV6-5 | CASSPSGGTDTQYF | TGTGCCAGCAGTCCCAGCGGTGGCACAGATACGCAGTATTTT
TRBD2 | TRBJ2-2 | many | TRBV14 | CASSQVLHLAGGNTGELFF | TGTGCCAGCAGCCAAGTCCTTCACCTAGCGGGAGGGAACACCGGGGAGCTGTTTTTT
NA | TRBJ1-2 | many | TRBV7-9 | CASSLKENYGYTF | TGTGCCAGCAGCTTAAAAGAGAACTATGGCTACACCTTC
TRBD1 | TRBJ2-7 | many | TRBV19 | CASSIEGGTGVYEQYF | TGTGCCAGTAGTATAGAGGGTGGGACAGGGGTATACGAGCAGTACTTC
TRBD1 | TRBJ2-2 | many | TRBV2 | CASSLGQWNTGELFF | TGTGCCAGCAGTTTGGGACAGTGGAACACCGGGGAGCTGTTTTTT
TRBD2 | TRBJ2-3 | many | TRBV20-1 | CSASGEGGRAVGGSDTQYF | TGCAGTGCTAGTGGTGAAGGAGGTAGGGCCGTGGGAGGGTCAGATACGCAGTATTTT
TRBD2 | TRBJ2-1 | few | TRBV6-2/TRBV6-3 | CASSWTAGGPFNEQFF | TGTGCCAGCAGTTGGACAGCGGGAGGGCCTTTTAATGAGCAGTTCTTC
NA | TRBJ1-5 | many | TRBV6-1 | CASTRDGNQPQHF | TGTGCCAGCACACGGGATGGCAATCAGCCCCAGCATTTT
TRBD2 | TRBJ2-2 | NA | TRBV18 | CASSLDLPGLADGELFF | TGTGCCAGCTCACTCGACTTGCCGGGACTAGCGGACGGGGAGCTGTTTTTT
NA | TRBJ2-4 | NA | TRBV6-1 | CASSERWGAGGGKNIQYF | TGTGCCAGCAGTGAAAGGTGGGGGGCAGGGGGAGGCAAAAACATTCAGTACTTC
NA | TRBJ2-3 | few | TRBV3-2 | CASSARTSGRIPDAQYF | TGTGCCAGCAGCGCTAGGACTAGCGGGAGGATTCCAGATGCGCAGTATTTT
NA | TRBJ2-1 | many | TRBV2 | CASSEARNNEQFF | TGTGCCAGCAGTGAAGCTAGGAACAATGAGCAGTTCTTC
TRBD2 | TRBJ2-3 | many | TRBV12-3/TRBV12-4 | CASSLLASGGYTQYF | TGTGCCAGCAGCCTACTAGCGAGCGGCGGGTATACGCAGTATTTT
NA | TRBJ2-3 | NA | TRBV30 | CAWSVRADTDTQYF | TGTGCCTGGAGTGTACGGGCGGACACAGATACGCAGTATTTT
NA | TRBJ1-2 | NA | TRBV28 | CAGAGGYGYTF | TGTGCCGGAGCCGGGGGCTATGGCTACACCTTC
NA | TRBJ2-5 | once | TRBV18 | CASSPPQVGPQETPYF | TGTGCCAGCTCACCACCGCAGGTTGGGCCTCAGGAGACCCCGTACTTC
TRBD1 | TRBJ1-2 | many | TRBV2 | CASSEGGTGGRYGYTF | TGTGCCAGCAGTGAAGGCGGGACAGGGGGCCGGTATGGCTACACCTTC
NA | TRBJ1-6 | many | TRBV2 | CASSGTEGSPLHF | TGTGCCAGCAGTGGGACAGAGGGTTCACCCCTCCACTTT
NA | TRBJ2-7 | many | TRBV20-1 | CSARARTAVNSYEQYF | TGCAGTGCTAGAGCCCGGACTGCGGTTAATTCCTACGAGCAGTACTTC
TRBD1 | TRBJ2-5 | many | TRBV5-6 | CASSLEAGGQETQYF | TGTGCCAGCAGCTTGGAGGCAGGGGGCCAAGAGACCCAGTACTTC
NA | TRBJ2-7 | many | TRBV2 | CASSGDIHEQYF | TGTGCCAGCAGTGGAGACATTCACGAGCAGTACTTC
NA | TRBJ2-3 | many | TRBV20-1 | CSAESPNPLGTHSTDTQYF | TGCAGTGCTGAGTCACCCAATCCGCTGGGGACACATAGCACAGATACGCAGTATTTT
NA | TRBJ2-1 | many | TRBV4-1 | CASSQEARNEQFF | TGCGCCAGCAGCCAAGAGGCCCGGAATGAGCAGTTCTTC
TRBD1 | TRBJ2-3 | many | TRBV24-1 | CATSETGTDTQYF | TGTGCCACCAGTGAGACAGGGACAGATACGCAGTATTTT
TRBD2 | TRBJ2-5 | many | TRBV7-9 | CASSVRARERRETQYF | TGTGCCAGCAGCGTTAGGGCGCGGGAGAGGCGAGAGACCCAGTACTTC
NA | TRBJ1-6 | NA | TRBV2 | CASSEIRSGSPLHF | TGTGCCAGCAGTGAAATCAGGTCCGGGTCACCCCTCCACTTT
NA | TRBJ2-5 | many | TRBV5-1 | CASRYRNSEVGTQYF | TGCGCCAGCAGGTACCGGAACAGCGAGGTTGGGACCCAGTACTTC
NA | TRBJ2-7 | many | TRBV12-5 | CASGLEKGTTSYEQYF | TGTGCTAGTGGTTTGGAGAAAGGGACAACTTCCTACGAGCAGTACTTC
TRBD1 | TRBJ1-6 | many | TRBV20-1 | CSAGDRGGTPLHF | TGCAGTGCGGGAGACAGGGGAGGGACACCCCTCCACTTT
TRBD2 | TRBJ2-7 | many | TRBV30 | CAWTHGLAREQYF | TGTGCCTGGACCCATGGACTAGCCCGCGAGCAGTACTTC
TRBD2 | TRBJ2-7 | many | TRBV13 | CASSRLAGRNEQYF | TGTGCCAGCAGCCGACTAGCGGGACGAAACGAGCAGTACTTC
NA | TRBJ2-4 | few | TRBV12-3/TRBV12-4 | CASSTKNIQYF | TGTGCCAGCAGTACCAAAAACATTCAGTACTTC
TRBD2 | TRBJ2-3 | few | TRBV12-5 | CASGRSGSGTDTQYF | TGTGCTAGTGGCCGTAGCGGGAGTGGCACAGATACGCAGTATTTT